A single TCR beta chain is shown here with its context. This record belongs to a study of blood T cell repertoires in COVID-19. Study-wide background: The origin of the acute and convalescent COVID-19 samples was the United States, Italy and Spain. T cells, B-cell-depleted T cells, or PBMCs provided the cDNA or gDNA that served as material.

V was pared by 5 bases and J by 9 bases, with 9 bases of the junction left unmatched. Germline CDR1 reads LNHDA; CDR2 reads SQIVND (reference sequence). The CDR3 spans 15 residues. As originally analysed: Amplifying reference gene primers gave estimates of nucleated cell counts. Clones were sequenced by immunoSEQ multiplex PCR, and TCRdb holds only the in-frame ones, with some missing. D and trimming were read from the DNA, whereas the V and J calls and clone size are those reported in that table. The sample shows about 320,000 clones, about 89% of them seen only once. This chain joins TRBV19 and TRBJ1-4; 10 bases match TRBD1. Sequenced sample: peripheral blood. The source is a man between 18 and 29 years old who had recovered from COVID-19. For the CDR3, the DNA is TGTGCCAGTAGTGAAGACCGGGACAGGGGTAAAAAACTGTTTTTT. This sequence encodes CASSEDRDRGKKLFF.